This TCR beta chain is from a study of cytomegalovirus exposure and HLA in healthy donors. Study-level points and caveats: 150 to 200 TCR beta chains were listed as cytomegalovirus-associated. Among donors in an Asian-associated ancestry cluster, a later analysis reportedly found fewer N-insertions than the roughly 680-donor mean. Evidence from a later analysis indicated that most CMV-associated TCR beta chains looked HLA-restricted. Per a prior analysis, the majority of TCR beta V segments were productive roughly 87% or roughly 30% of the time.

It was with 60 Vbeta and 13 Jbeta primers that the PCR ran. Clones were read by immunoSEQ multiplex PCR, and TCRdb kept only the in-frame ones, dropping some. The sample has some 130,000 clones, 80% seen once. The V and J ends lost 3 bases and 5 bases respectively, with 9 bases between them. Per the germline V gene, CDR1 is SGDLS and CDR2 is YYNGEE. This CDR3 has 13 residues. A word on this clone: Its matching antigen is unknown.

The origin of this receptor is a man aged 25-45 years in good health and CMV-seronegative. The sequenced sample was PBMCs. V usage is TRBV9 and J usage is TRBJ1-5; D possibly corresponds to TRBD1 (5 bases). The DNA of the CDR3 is TGTGCCAGCAGCGACGGGGGTTATCAGCCCCAGCATTTT. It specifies CASSDGGYQPQHF.